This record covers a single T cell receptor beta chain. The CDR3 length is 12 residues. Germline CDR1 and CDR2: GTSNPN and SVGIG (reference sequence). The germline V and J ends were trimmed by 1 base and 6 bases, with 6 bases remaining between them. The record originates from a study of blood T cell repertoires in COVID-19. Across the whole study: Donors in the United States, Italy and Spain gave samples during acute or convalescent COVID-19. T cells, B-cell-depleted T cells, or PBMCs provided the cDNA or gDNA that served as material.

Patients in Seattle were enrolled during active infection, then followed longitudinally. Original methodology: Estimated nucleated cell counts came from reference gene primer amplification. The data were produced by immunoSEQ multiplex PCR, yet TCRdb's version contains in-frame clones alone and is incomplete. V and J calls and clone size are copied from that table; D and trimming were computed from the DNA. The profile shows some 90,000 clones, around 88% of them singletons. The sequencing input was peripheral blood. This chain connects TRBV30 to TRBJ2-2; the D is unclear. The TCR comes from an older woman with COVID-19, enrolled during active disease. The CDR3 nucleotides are TGTGCCTGGAGTGCCGGTCCCGGGGAGCTGTTTTTT. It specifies CAWSAGPGELFF.